The rows below give T cell receptor beta chains drawn from one sample of a study of CDR3 diversity in severe acne. TCRdb processed the PCR reads anew with MiXCR; each CDR3 protein has one entry. The data contain about 90,000 distinct CDR3 sequences, roughly 49% of them singletons. Specimen: blood. These receptors originate from a male donor with severe acne vulgaris. CDR3s include the opening cysteine and the closing phenylalanine or tryptophan. The D gene is left open where the match is weak. Some rows mark clone size as missing; the rest say once, few, many or name a class of expanded clone.

J,V,D,size,CDR3,DNA
TRBJ2-1,TRBV5-6,NA,few,CASSLYRGPVHNEQFF,TGTGCCAGCAGCTTGTACCGAGGGCCGGTACACAATGAGCAGTTCTTC
TRBJ2-7,TRBV5-1,NA,many,CASSLELRGAPLSYEQYF,TGCGCCAGCAGCTTGGAATTACGCGGGGCCCCCCTCTCCTACGAGCAGTACTTC
TRBJ2-5,TRBV24-1,TRBD1,NA,CATSDSPGQGRETQYF,TGTGCCACCAGTGATTCCCCGGGACAGGGGAGGGAGACCCAGTACTTC
TRBJ2-3,TRBV29-1,TRBD2,many,CSVYSSGSTADTQYF,TGCAGCGTATACTCTAGCGGGAGTACTGCAGATACGCAGTATTTT
TRBJ2-5,TRBV6-5,NA,NA,CASSSGKTQYF,TGTGCCAGCTCTAGTGGAAAGACCCAGTACTTC
TRBJ1-1,TRBV19,NA,few,CASIGASLLNTEAFF,TGTGCCAGTATCGGGGCCTCCCTCTTGAACACTGAAGCTTTCTTT
TRBJ2-7,TRBV10-3,TRBD2,NA,CASSERESRYEQYF,TGTGCCAGCAGTGAGCGGGAGTCGCGCTACGAGCAGTACTTC
TRBJ2-7,TRBV20-1,TRBD2,once,CSARGASGRAVYEQYF,TGCAGTGCTAGAGGCGCTAGCGGGAGGGCGGTCTACGAGCAGTACTTC
TRBJ2-1,TRBV7-3,TRBD2,many,CASSLTLAGDHEQFF,TGTGCCAGCAGCTTAACGCTAGCGGGAGACCATGAGCAGTTCTTC
TRBJ1-2,TRBV24-1,TRBD1,NA,CATSGQGNYGYTF,TGTGCCACCAGTGGACAGGGAAACTATGGCTACACCTTC
TRBJ2-5,TRBV6-4,NA,few,CASSDSGETQYF,TGTGCCAGCAGTGACTCGGGAGAGACCCAGTACTTC
TRBJ1-2,TRBV30,NA,many,CAWSVHGPNYGYTF,TGTGCCTGGAGTGTACACGGTCCTAACTATGGCTACACCTTC
TRBJ2-3,TRBV12-3/TRBV12-4,NA,many,CASSFGGYTDTQYF,TGTGCCAGCAGTTTCGGAGGGTACACAGATACGCAGTATTTT
TRBJ2-2,TRBV6-5,NA,NA,CASSYTGTRVLAGELFF,TGTGCCAGCAGTTATACCGGGACAAGGGTTCTCGCCGGGGAGCTGTTTTTT
TRBJ2-1,TRBV27,NA,NA,CASSLGAAANEQFF,TGTGCCAGCAGTTTAGGGGCGGCGGCCAATGAGCAGTTCTTC
TRBJ1-5,TRBV6-2/TRBV6-3,NA,once,CAGRDGGRETQHF,TGTGCCGGGCGCGATGGGGGGCGAGAGACCCAGCATTTT
TRBJ1-2,TRBV15,NA,few,CATSRDFQQGHGYTF,TGTGCCACCAGCAGAGATTTTCAGCAGGGGCATGGCTACACCTTC
TRBJ2-1,TRBV20-1,TRBD2,NA,CSATTASGTPYNEQFF,TGCAGTGCTACAACCGCTAGCGGGACTCCCTACAATGAGCAGTTCTTC
TRBJ1-2,TRBV10-3,NA,few,CAISDGPPGYTF,TGTGCCATCAGTGACGGACCGCCTGGCTACACCTTC
TRBJ1-2,TRBV11-1,TRBD1,once,CASSRRDRETYPYGYTF,TGTGCCAGCAGCCGACGGGACAGGGAAACTTATCCCTATGGCTACACCTTC
TRBJ1-5,TRBV7-9,NA,NA,CASSDIPGMDQPQHF,TGTGCCAGCAGTGATATCCCGGGAATGGATCAGCCCCAGCATTTT
TRBJ2-7,TRBV12-3/TRBV12-4,TRBD1,NA,CASSLGPQGSPYEQYF,TGTGCCAGCAGTTTAGGGCCACAGGGGTCGCCCTACGAGCAGTACTTC
TRBJ1-2,TRBV29-1,TRBD1,many,CSVPGTGDYGYTF,TGCAGCGTTCCGGGGACAGGGGACTATGGCTACACCTTC
TRBJ2-3,TRBV19,TRBD2,NA,CASSIRRERADTQYF,TGTGCCAGTAGTATACGGCGGGAGAGGGCAGATACGCAGTATTTT
TRBJ2-7,TRBV2,TRBD2,NA,CASTAGGFDEQYF,TGCGCCAGCACAGCGGGAGGGTTCGACGAGCAGTACTTC
TRBJ1-2,TRBV10-2,NA,many,CASSDGPGRDPIEGYTF,TGCGCCAGCAGTGACGGGCCCGGGCGGGATCCCATAGAAGGCTACACCTTC
TRBJ2-2,TRBV24-1,NA,few,CATSDMGRPADTNTGELFF,TGTGCCACCAGTGACATGGGACGGCCAGCGGACACGAACACCGGGGAGCTGTTTTTT
TRBJ2-7,TRBV7-2,TRBD2,NA,CASSWRDYERYF,TGTGCCAGCAGTTGGAGGGACTACGAGCGGTACTTC
TRBJ2-6,TRBV2,NA,NA,CASRFLGAGANVLTF,TGTGCCAGCAGGTTCCTAGGGGCTGGGGCCAACGTCCTGACTTTC
TRBJ2-3,TRBV29-1,NA,medium-sized,CSGGGTDTQYF,TGCAGCGGTGGGGGTACAGATACGCAGTATTTT
TRBJ1-5,TRBV15,TRBD1,few,CATSRVRQGINPQHF,TGTGCCACCAGCAGAGTTCGACAGGGGATTAATCCCCAGCATTTT
TRBJ1-2,TRBV5-1,NA,NA,CASRSNEVGYTF,TGCGCCAGCAGGTCCAATGAGGTCGGCTACACCTTC
TRBJ2-1,TRBV19,NA,medium-sized,CASSIIEGNEQFF,TGTGCCAGTAGTATTATCGAAGGAAACGAGCAGTTCTTC
TRBJ2-7,TRBV10-1,NA,NA,CASSESVGGEQYF,TGCGCCAGCAGTGAGTCAGTTGGGGGCGAGCAGTACTTC
TRBJ2-6,TRBV4-2,TRBD1,many,CASSLPDRGGPGANVLTF,TGTGCCAGCAGCCTTCCCGACAGGGGTGGCCCTGGGGCCAACGTCCTGACTTTC
TRBJ1-2,TRBV7-2,NA,NA,CASSFMPISTRNYGYAF,TGTGCCAGCAGCTTCATGCCCATATCTACACGAAACTATGGCTACGCCTTC
TRBJ1-1,TRBV5-4,TRBD1,few,CASSYPGGAGTEAFF,TGTGCCAGCAGCTATCCAGGGGGCGCGGGCACTGAAGCTTTCTTT